A single sample gave rise to the 2 T cell receptor beta chains below, sequenced in a study of T cells in women clearing cervical HPV infection. Method: immunoSEQ multiplex PCR; TCRdb's copy keeps in-frame clones and lacks some. This repertoire includes about 36,000 clones. The material sequenced was blood buffy coat. The receptors were gathered from a woman between 18 and 69 years old with a cervical HPV16 infection that either progressed to CIN3+ or cleared (not recorded which).

With regard to this clone: From the germline J gene comes the end of the CDR3, since the read stops 3 residues before it. V usage is TRBV7-2 and J usage is TRBJ2-7; 9 bases align to TRBD1. With V trimmed by 5 bases and J by 4 bases, 9 bases remained unmatched. CDR1 SGHTA and CDR2 FQGNSA come from the germline V gene. The CDR3 has 15 residues. The CDR3 DNA, read in part, is TGTGCCAGCAGCGCGGGACAGGGTGGAACATACGAG. Translation gives CASSAGQGGTYE. The entire CDR3 protein reads CASSAGQGGTYEQYF.

Concerning this clone itself: The CDR3 is cut off 3 residues early in the read; its end comes from the germline J gene. The chain combines TRBV27 with TRBJ2-7, with D perhaps matching TRBD1 (5 bases). The CDR3 extends over 12 amino acids. Trimming cost V 6 bases and J 5 bases, with 11 bases left between them. Germline CDR1 MNHEY, CDR2 SMNVEV (reference sequence). The CDR3 loop is CASSLLGDEQYF. The sequenced part of the CDR3 DNA is TGTGCCAGCAGCCTCCTAGGGGACGAG.